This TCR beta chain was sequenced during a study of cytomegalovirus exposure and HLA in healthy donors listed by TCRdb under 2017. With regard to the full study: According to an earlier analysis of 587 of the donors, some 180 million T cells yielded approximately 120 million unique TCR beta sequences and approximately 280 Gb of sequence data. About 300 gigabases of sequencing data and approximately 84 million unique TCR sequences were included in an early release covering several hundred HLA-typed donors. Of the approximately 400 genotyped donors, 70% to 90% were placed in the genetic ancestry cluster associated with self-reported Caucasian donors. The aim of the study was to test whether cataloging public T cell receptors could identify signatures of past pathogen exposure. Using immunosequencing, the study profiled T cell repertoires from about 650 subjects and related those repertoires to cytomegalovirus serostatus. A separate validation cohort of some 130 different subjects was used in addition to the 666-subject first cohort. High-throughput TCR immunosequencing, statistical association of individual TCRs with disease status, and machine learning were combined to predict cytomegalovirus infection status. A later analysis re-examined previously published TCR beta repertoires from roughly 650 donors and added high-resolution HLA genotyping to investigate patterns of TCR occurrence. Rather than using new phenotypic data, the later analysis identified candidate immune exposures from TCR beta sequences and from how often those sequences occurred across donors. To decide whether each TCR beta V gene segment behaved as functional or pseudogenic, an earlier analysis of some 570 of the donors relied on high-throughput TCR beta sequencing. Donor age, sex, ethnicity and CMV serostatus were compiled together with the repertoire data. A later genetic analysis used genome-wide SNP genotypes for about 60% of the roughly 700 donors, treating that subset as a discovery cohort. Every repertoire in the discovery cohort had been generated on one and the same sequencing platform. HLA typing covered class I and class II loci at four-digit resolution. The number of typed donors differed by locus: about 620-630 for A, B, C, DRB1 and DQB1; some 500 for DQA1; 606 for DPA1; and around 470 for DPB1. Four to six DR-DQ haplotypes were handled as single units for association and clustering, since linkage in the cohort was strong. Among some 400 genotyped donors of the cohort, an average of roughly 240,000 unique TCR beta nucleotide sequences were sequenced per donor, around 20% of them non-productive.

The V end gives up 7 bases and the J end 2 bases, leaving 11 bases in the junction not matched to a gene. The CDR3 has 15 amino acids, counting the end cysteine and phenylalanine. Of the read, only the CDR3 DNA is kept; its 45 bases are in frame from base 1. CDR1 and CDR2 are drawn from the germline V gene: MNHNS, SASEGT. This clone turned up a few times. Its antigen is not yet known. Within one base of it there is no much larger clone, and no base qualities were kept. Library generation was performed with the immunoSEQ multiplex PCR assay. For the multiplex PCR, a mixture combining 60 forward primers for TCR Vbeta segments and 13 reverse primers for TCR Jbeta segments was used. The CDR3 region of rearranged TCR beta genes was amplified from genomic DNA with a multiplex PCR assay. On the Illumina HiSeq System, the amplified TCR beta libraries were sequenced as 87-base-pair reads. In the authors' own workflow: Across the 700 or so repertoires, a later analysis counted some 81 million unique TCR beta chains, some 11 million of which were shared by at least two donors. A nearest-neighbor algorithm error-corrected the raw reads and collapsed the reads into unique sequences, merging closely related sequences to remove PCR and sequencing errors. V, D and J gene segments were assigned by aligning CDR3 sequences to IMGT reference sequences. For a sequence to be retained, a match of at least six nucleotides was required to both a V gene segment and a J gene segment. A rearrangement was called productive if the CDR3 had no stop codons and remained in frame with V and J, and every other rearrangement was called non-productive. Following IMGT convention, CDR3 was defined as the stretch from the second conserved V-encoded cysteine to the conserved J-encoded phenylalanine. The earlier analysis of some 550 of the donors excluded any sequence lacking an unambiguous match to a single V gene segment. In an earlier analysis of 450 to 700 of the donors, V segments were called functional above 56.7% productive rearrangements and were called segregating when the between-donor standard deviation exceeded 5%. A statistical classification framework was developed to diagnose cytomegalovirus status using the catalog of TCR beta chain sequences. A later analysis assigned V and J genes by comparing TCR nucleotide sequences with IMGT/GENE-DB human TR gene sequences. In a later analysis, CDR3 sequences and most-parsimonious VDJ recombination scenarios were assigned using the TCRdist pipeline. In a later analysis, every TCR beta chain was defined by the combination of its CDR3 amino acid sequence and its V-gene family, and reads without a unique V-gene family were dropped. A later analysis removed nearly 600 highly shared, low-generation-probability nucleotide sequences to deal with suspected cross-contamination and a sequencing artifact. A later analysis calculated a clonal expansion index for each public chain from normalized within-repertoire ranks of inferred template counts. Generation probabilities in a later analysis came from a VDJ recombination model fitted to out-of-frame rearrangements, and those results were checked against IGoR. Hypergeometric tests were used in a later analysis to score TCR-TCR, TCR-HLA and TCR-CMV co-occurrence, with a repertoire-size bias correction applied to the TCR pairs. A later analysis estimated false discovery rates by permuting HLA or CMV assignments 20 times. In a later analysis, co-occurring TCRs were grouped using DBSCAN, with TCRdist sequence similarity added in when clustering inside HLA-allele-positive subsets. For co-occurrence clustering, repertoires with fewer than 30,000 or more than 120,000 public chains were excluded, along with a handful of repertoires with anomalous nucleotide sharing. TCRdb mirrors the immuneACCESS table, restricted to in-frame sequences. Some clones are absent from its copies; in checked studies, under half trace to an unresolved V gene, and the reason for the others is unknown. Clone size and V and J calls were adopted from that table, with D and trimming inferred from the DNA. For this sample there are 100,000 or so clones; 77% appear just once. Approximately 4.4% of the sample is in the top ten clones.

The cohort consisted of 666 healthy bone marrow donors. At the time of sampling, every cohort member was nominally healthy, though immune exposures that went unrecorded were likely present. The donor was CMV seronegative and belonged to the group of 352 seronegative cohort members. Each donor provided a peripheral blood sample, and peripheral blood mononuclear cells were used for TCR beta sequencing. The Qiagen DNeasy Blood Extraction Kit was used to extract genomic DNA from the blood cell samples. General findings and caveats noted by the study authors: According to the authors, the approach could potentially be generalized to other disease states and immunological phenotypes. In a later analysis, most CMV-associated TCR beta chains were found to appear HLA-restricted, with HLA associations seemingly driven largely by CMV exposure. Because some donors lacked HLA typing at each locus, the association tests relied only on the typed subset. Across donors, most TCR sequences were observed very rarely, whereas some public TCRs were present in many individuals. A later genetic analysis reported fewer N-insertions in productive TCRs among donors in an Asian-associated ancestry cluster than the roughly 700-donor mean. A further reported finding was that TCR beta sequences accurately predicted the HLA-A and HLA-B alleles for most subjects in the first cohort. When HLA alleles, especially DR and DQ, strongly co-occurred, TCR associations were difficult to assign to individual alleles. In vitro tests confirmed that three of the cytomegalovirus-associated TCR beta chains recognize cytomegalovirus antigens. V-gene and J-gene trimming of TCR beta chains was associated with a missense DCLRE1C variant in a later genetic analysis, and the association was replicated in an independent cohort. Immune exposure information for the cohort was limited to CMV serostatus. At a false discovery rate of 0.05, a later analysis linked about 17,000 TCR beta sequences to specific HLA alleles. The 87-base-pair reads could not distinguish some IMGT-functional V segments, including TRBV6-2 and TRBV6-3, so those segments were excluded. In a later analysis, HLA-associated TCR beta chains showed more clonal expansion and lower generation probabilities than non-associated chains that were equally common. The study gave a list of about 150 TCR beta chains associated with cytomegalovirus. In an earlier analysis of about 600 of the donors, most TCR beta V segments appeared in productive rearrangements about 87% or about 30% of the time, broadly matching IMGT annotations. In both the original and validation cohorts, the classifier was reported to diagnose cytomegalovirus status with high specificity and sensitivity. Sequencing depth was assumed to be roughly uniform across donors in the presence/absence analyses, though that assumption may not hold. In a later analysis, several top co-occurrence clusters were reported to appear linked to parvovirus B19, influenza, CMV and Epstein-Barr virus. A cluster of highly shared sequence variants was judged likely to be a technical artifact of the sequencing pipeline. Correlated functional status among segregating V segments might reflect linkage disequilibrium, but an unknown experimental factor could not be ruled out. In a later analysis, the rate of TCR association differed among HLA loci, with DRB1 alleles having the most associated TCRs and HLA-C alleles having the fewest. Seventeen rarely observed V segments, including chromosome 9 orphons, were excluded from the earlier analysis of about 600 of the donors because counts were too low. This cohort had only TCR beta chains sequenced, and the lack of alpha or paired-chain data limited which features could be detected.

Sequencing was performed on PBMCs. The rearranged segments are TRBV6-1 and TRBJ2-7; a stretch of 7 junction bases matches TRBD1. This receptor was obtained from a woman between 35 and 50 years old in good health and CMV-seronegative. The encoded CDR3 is CASKNLGQSPYEQYF. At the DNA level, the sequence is TGTGCCAGCAAGAACTTGGGACAGTCCCCCTACGAGCAGTACTTC.